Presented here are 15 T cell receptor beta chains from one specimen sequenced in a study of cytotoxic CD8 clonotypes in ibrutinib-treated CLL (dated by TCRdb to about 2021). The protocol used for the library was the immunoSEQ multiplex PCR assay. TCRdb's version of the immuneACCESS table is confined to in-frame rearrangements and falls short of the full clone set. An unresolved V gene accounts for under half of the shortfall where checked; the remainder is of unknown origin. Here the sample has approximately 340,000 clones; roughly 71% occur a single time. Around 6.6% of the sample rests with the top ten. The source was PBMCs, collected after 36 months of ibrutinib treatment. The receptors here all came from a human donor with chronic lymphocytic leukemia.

In nucleotides, the CDR3 is TGTGCCAGCAGCGCCGGGACAGGGAGACAGAGCTACGAGCAGTACTTC. Translation gives CASSAGTGRQSYEQYF. V is TRBV7-6 and J is TRBJ2-7; 9 nucleotides match TRBD1. The CDR3 has 16 amino acids. The germline CDR1 and CDR2 sequences are SGHVS and FNYEAQ. Trimming removed 5 bases from V and 3 bases from J; junction bases left unmatched: 11.

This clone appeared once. As DNA, the CDR3 is TGTGCCAGCAGTCCCCTAGCGGGTACCCATGAGCAGTTCTTC. This translates into CASSPLAGTHEQFF. The chain has TRBV28 and TRBJ2-1; 8 positions match TRBD2. The CDR3 loop spans 14 amino acids. Per germline, CDR1 MDHEN and CDR2 SYDVKM. J was trimmed by 8 bases and V by 5 bases; bases with no gene match: 8.

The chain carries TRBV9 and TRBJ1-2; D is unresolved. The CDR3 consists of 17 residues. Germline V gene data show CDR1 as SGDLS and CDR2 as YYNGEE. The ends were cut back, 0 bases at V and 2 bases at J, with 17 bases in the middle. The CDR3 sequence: CASSVGGMPSFNYGYTF. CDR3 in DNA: TGTGCCAGCAGCGTAGGGGGTATGCCCTCCTTCAACTATGGCTACACCTTC.

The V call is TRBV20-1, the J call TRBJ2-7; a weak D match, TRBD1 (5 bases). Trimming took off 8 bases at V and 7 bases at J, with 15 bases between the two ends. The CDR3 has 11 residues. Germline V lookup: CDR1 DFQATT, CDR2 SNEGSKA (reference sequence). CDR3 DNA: TGCAGTATTCGCCAGGGTGGAGAGCAGTACTTC. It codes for CSIRQGGEQYF.

The DNA for the CDR3 is TGTGCCATCAGCACCCAGACAGCGAACACTGAAGCTTTCTTT. It codes for CAISTQTANTEAFF. The chain links TRBV10-3 to TRBJ1-1; tentative D call: TRBD1 (5 bases). The CDR3 loop spans 14 amino acids. Trimming removed 6 bases at V and 1 base at J, with 12 bases between. The germline CDR1 and CDR2 sequences are ENHRY and SYGVKD.

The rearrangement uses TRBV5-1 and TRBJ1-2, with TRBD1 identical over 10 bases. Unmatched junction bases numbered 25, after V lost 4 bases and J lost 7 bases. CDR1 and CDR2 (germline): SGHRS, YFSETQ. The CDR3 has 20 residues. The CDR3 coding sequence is TGCGCCAGCAGCAACCGGGACAGGGGAGGACCACTGGGGGTATTAGGTGGCTACACCTTC. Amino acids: CASSNRDRGGPLGVLGGYTF.

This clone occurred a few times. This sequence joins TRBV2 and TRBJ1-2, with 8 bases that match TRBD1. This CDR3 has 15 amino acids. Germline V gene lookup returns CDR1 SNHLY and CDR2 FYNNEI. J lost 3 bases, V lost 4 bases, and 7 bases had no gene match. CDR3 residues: CASSARQGKDYGYTF. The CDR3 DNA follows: TGTGCCAGCAGTGCCAGACAGGGGAAGGACTATGGCTACACCTTC.

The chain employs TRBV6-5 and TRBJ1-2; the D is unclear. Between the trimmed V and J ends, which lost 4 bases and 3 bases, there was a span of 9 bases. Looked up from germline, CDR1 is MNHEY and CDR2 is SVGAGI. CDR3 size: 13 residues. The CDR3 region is CASSFSGDYGYTF. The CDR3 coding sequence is TGTGCCAGCAGTTTTTCGGGCGACTATGGCTACACCTTC.

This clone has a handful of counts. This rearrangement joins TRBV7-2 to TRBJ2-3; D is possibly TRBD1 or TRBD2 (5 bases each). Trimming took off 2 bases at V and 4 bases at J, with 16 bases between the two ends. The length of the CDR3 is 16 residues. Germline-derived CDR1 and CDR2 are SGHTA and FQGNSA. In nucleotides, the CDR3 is TGTGCCAGCAGCTTAAAGGGTGGGGCTAGCCCAGATACGCAGTATTTT. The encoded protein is CASSLKGGASPDTQYF.

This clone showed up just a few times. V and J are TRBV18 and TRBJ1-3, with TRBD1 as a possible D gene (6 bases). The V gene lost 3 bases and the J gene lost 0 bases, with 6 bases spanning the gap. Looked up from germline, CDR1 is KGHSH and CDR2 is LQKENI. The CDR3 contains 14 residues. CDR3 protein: CASSPDSSGNTIYF. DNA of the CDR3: TGTGCCAGCTCACCGGACAGCTCTGGAAACACCATATATTTT. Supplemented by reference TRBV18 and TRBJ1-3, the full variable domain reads NAGVMQNPRHLVRRRGQEARLRCSPMKGHSHVYWYRQLPEEGLKFMVYLQKENIIDESGMPKERFSAEFPKEGPSILRIQQVVRGDSAAYFCASSPDSSGNTIYFGEGSWLTVV.

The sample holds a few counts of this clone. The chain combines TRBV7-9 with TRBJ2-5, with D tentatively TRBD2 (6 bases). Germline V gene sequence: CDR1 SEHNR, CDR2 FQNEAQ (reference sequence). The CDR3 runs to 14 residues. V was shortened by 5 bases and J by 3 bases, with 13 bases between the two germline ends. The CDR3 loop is CASSLRDLKETQYF. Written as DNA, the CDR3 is TGTGCCAGCAGCCTACGGGACTTGAAAGAGACCCAGTACTTC.

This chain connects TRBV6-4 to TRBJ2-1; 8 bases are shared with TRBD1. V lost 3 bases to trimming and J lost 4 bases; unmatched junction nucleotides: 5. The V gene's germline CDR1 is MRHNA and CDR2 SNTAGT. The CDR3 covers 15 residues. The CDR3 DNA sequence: TGTGCCAGCAGTGATTCGGGACAGGAATACAATGAGCAGTTCTTC. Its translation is CASSDSGQEYNEQFF.

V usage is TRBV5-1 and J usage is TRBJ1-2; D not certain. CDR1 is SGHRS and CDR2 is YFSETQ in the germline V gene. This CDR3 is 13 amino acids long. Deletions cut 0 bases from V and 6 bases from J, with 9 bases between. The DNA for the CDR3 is TGCGCCAGCAGCTTGGTGGCAGGAAATGGCTACACCTTC. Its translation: CASSLVAGNGYTF.

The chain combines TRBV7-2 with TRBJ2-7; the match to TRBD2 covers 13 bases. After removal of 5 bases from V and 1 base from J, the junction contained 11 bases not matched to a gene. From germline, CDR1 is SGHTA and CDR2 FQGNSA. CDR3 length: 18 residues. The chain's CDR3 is CASSPRTSGSLPSYEQYF. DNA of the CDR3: TGTGCCAGCAGCCCGCGGACTAGCGGGAGTTTGCCATCCTACGAGCAGTACTTC.

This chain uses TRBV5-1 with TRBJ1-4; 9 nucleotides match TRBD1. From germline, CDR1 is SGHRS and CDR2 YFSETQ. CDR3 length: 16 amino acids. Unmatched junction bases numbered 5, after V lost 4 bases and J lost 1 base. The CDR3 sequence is CASSPGQGGTNEKLFF. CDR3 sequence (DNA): TGCGCCAGCAGCCCGGGACAGGGTGGAACTAATGAAAAACTGTTTTTT.